This entry lists 6 T cell receptor beta chains sequenced from one sample in a study of blood T cell repertoires in COVID-19. Some clones are missing from TCRdb's copy, which holds only in-frame ones; the method was immunoSEQ multiplex PCR. The data contain about 150,000 clones, 81% of them singletons. The sequencing sample was made of peripheral blood. The source is a woman aged 55-69 years with active or convalescent COVID-19.

The chain uses TRBV27 and TRBJ1-1; 12 nucleotides line up with TRBD1. CDR3 length equals 15 residues. Germline CDR1 reads MNHEY; CDR2 reads SMNVEV (reference sequence). V shed 4 bases, J shed 3 bases, and the junction held 3 bases outside the gene matches. CDR3 DNA: TGTGCCAGCAGTTGGGGACAGGGGGCCTACACTGAAGCTTTCTTT. Translating it yields CASSWGQGAYTEAFF.

The V and J genes are TRBV6-4 and TRBJ2-1, with 8 bases identical to TRBD2. This CDR3 is built from 17 residues. Germline V gene data show CDR1 as MRHNA and CDR2 as SNTAGT. V dropped 8 bases and J dropped 5; count of bases not matched to a gene: 17. CDR3 bases: TGTGCCAGCTCCCTTTTCGGCGGTAGCGGGAACAACAATGAGCAGTTCTTC. Its protein is CASSLFGGSGNNNEQFF.

For the CDR3, the DNA is TGTGCCAGCAGCTTAGATGGTTTCAGGTTATATTACGAGCAGTACTTC. This sequence encodes CASSLDGFRLYYEQYF. The chain joins TRBV7-9 to TRBJ2-7; D ambiguous. V lost 1 base and J 4 bases, leaving 17 bases between the germline ends. This CDR3 has 16 amino acids. Germline V lookup: CDR1 SEHNR, CDR2 FQNEAQ (reference sequence).

The chain has TRBV29-1 and TRBJ1-1; D unresolved. Between the trimmed V and J ends, which lost 4 bases and 3 bases, there was a span of 12 bases. The germline V gene encodes CDR1 SQVTM and CDR2 ANQGSEA. The CDR3 loop spans 13 amino acids. CDR3 sequence: CSVVWQDHTEAFF. As DNA, the CDR3 is TGCAGCGTTGTCTGGCAGGATCACACTGAAGCTTTCTTT.

This chain's CDR3 is CASSRQGPPVGYTF. In DNA, the CDR3 is TGTGCCAGTAGTAGACAGGGGCCGCCGGTTGGCTACACCTTC. The rearrangement links TRBV19 to TRBJ1-2; 8 positions match TRBD1. The germline CDR1 and CDR2 sequences are LNHDA and SQIVND (reference sequence). V lost 4 bases to trimming and J lost 7 bases; unmatched junction nucleotides: 8. The CDR3 extends over 14 amino acids.

The rearrangement uses TRBV7-2 and TRBJ1-2; tentatively, D is TRBD1 (5 bases). Trimming cost V 0 bases and J 4 bases, with 6 bases left between them. The CDR3 runs to 13 residues. Germline CDR1 is SGHTA and CDR2 is FQGNSA. The CDR3 here is CASSLAQGYGYTF. CDR3 in DNA: TGTGCCAGCAGCTTAGCCCAGGGCTATGGCTACACCTTC.